The 21 T cell receptor beta chains in this list originate from one sample, sequenced in a study of blood T cell repertoires in COVID-19. Profiling relied on immunoSEQ multiplex PCR, and the TCRdb table lists in-frame clones only, not all of them. Seen here are 87,000 or so clones, about 85% observed once, and the top ten hold around 3%. Sequenced: peripheral blood. These receptors were obtained from a woman between 50 and 59 years old with active or convalescent COVID-19.

The chain couples TRBV7-9 to TRBJ1-1; TRBD1 aligns across 8 bases. CDR3 length equals 13 residues. The V segment lost 6 bases and the J segment 1 base; nucleotides outside the gene matches: 1. The germline gives CDR1 SEHNR, CDR2 FQNEAQ (reference sequence). As DNA, the CDR3 is TGTGCCAGCAGTACAGGGGGGAACACTGAAGCTTTCTTT. This encodes CASSTGGNTEAFF.

The V gene is TRBV6-6, the J gene TRBJ1-5; 8 positions match TRBD1. Germline V CDR1 and CDR2: MNHNY, SVGAGI (reference sequence). The junction had 8 bases not matched to a gene; V was cut back by 6 bases and J by 7 bases. This CDR3 region has 14 residues. CDR3 DNA sequence: TGTGCCAGCAGCCCGGACAGGGAGGGGCAGCCCCAGCATTTT. It specifies CASSPDREGQPQHF.

The chain has TRBV11-2 and TRBJ1-1; D call uncertain. Germline CDR1 and CDR2: SGHAT and FQNNGV. The CDR3 sequence is 16 residues long. Trimming shortened V by 0 bases and J by 3 bases, and 14 bases separated the two germline ends. The CDR3 bases are TGTGCCAGCAGCTTAGATCATGGCAATCGGGACACTGAAGCTTTCTTT. This codes for CASSLDHGNRDTEAFF.

The chain carries TRBV4-1 and TRBJ2-3, with a weak D call TRBD2 (6 bases). The germline V gene encodes CDR1 MGHRA and CDR2 YSYEKL. Trimming removed 3 bases at V and 6 bases at J, with 13 bases between. The CDR3 runs 14 residues. CDR3 DNA: TGCGCCAGCAGCCAGGCGGGGCGTGTGGATACGCAGTATTTT. Its translation is CASSQAGRVDTQYF.

The chain employs TRBV12-3 or TRBV12-4 and TRBJ1-3; TRBD1 agrees at 8 bases. With 7 bases clipped from V and 8 bases from J, the junction kept 4 bases outside the gene matches. CDR3 size: 12 residues. This CDR3 is CASTRGLYTIYF. The CDR3 DNA reads as TGTGCCAGCACCAGGGGGCTGTACACCATATATTTT.

The rearrangement links TRBV27 to TRBJ1-1; possible D gene TRBD1, 6 bases. The CDR3 consists of 14 residues. Trimming took 7 bases from V and 4 from J, leaving 16 bases between them. Germline CDR1 is MNHEY and CDR2 is SMNVEV (reference sequence). The CDR3 region has the DNA TGTGCCAGCACCCTAAGGGGGAGCGGCACTGAAGCTTTCTTT. It specifies CASTLRGSGTEAFF.

The chain joins TRBV15 to TRBJ2-3; 13 positions agree with TRBD2. The trim removed 0 bases at V and 2 bases at J, leaving 8 bases unmatched. The CDR3 runs 19 residues. From germline, CDR1 is LNHNV and CDR2 YYDKDF (reference sequence). CDR3 amino acids: CATSRDPPTSGGLTDTQYF. The CDR3 region has the DNA TGTGCCACCAGCAGAGACCCCCCGACTAGCGGGGGGCTCACAGATACGCAGTATTTT. The complete variable domain, with remaining parts taken from reference TRBV15 and TRBJ2-3, reads DAMVIQNPRYQVTQFGKPVTLSCSQTLNHNVMYWYQQKSSQAPKLLFHYYDKDFNNEADTPDNFQSRRPNTSFCFLDIRSPGLGDTAMYLCATSRDPPTSGGLTDTQYFGPGTRLTVL.

The chain couples TRBV10-1 to TRBJ1-1, with 7 nucleotides matching TRBD1. The V gene end was trimmed by 8 bases and the J gene end by 3 bases; junction bases not matched to a gene: 9. Germline CDR1 reads WNHNN; CDR2 reads SYGVQD (reference sequence). The CDR3 loop spans 14 amino acids. The CDR3 DNA follows: TGCGCCAGCGGGGATAGGGGGCGCGACACTGAAGCTTTCTTT. Its translation: CASGDRGRDTEAFF.

The chain joins TRBV11-2 to TRBJ2-7; 7 positions agree with TRBD1. Per germline, CDR1 SGHAT and CDR2 FQNNGV. V gave up 6 bases and J gave up 2 bases; unmatched junction bases: 10. This CDR3 comprises 15 residues. DNA for the CDR3: TGTGCCAGCAGATTAAATTCGGGACAGACCTACGAGCAGTACTTC. Translating gives CASRLNSGQTYEQYF.

V is TRBV7-2 and J is TRBJ2-3, with D possibly TRBD2 on 6 matching bases. Looked up from germline, CDR1 is SGHTA and CDR2 is FQGNSA. The CDR3 extends over 16 amino acids. The V end was cut by 5 bases, the J end by 1 base, with 16 bases between. The CDR3 sequence is CASSPVGGAGTDTQYF. The CDR3 DNA reads TGTGCCAGCAGCCCCGTCGGGGGTGCTGGCACAGATACGCAGTATTTT. Drawing the rest from reference TRBV7-2 and TRBJ2-3, the complete variable domain is GAGVSQSPSNKVTEKGKDVELRCDPISGHTALYWYRQSLGQGLEFLIYFQGNSAPDKSGLPSDRFSAERTGGSVSTLTIQRTQQEDSAVYLCASSPVGGAGTDTQYFGPGTRLTVL.

The V and J genes are TRBV30 and TRBJ1-2; 12 nucleotides align to TRBD1. With V trimmed by 3 bases and J by 7 bases, 9 bases remained unmatched. This CDR3 is 15 amino acids long. In germline, CDR1 is GTSNPN, CDR2 SVGIG (reference sequence). The CDR3 loop is CAWSSPGTGGVGYTF. The DNA for the CDR3 is TGTGCCTGGAGCTCCCCCGGGACAGGGGGCGTTGGCTACACCTTC.

This chain joins TRBV7-9 and TRBJ2-5; D unresolved. Per the germline V gene, CDR1 is SEHNR and CDR2 is FQNEAQ (reference sequence). The V end was cut by 5 bases, the J end by 0 bases, with 7 bases between. The CDR3 loop spans 13 amino acids. CDR3 in amino acids: CASSADNQETQYF. Written as DNA, the CDR3 is TGTGCCAGCAGCGCCGACAACCAAGAGACCCAGTACTTC.

The rearrangement uses TRBV25-1 and TRBJ1-4, with a weak D call TRBD1 (5 bases). Germline V gene sequence: CDR1 MGHDK, CDR2 SYGVNS. Between the trimmed V and J ends, which lost 7 bases and 7 bases, there was a span of 19 bases. This CDR3 spans 15 amino acids. CDR3 residues: CASTPSGIFGEKLFF. The CDR3 region has the DNA TGTGCCAGCACACCTTCAGGGATTTTCGGTGAAAAACTGTTTTTT.

The rearrangement links TRBV11-2 to TRBJ2-5, with D unresolved. V lost 0 bases and J lost 7, with 12 bases in between. The germline V gene encodes CDR1 SGHAT and CDR2 FQNNGV. This CDR3 region has 14 residues. CDR3 DNA sequence: TGTGCCAGCAGCTTAGATGCCGAGTCGGGGACCCAGTACTTC. This sequence encodes CASSLDAESGTQYF.

V usage is TRBV7-2 and J usage is TRBJ2-7; no clear D gene. The germline gives CDR1 SGHTA, CDR2 FQGNSA. This CDR3 is built from 13 residues. Trimming stripped 2 bases from V and 5 bases from J, with 10 bases between. The CDR3 sequence is CASSLPPSHEQYF. The CDR3 DNA reads TGTGCCAGCAGCTTACCGCCAAGCCACGAGCAGTACTTC.

The chain carries TRBV2 and TRBJ1-5; the D gene is possibly TRBD1 (6 bases). The ends were cut back, 5 bases at V and 4 bases at J, with 12 bases in the middle. The length of the CDR3 is 14 residues. The germline V gene has CDR1 SNHLY and CDR2 FYNNEI. CDR3 region: CASSPQTGNQPQHF. The CDR3 DNA follows: TGTGCCAGCAGTCCTCAGACAGGTAATCAGCCCCAGCATTTT.

The chain uses TRBV12-5 and TRBJ1-3; the D gene is possibly TRBD1 (6 bases). Trimming left V 1 base short and J 0 bases short, with 10 bases between. Germline V CDR1 and CDR2: LGHNT, FRNRAP. This CDR3 is 16 amino acids long. The DNA for the CDR3 is TGTGCTAGTGGTTTGGGGGGGCCTGACTCTGGAAACACCATATATTTT. This encodes CASGLGGPDSGNTIYF.

The chain links TRBV27 to TRBJ2-1, with 9 bases fitting TRBD2. The length of the CDR3 is 15 residues. Per germline, CDR1 MNHEY and CDR2 SMNVEV (reference sequence). With 3 bases clipped from V and 4 bases from J, the junction kept 4 bases outside the gene matches. CDR3 in DNA: TGTGCCAGCAGTTTCGGCGGGGGGGCGTACAATGAGCAGTTCTTC. It translates to CASSFGGGAYNEQFF.

The chain carries TRBV19 and TRBJ1-3; D unresolved. Germline V gene data show CDR1 as LNHDA and CDR2 as SQIVND (reference sequence). The CDR3 covers 15 residues. Trimming took 2 bases from V and 0 from J, leaving 8 bases between them. Written as DNA, the CDR3 is TGTGCCAGTAGTATATCCCAAAACTCTGGAAACACCATATATTTT. Translated: CASSISQNSGNTIYF.

The J gene is TRBJ2-3, the V gene TRBV7-6; 8 nucleotides match TRBD2. With 4 bases clipped from V and 6 bases from J, the junction kept 12 bases outside the gene matches. The V gene's germline CDR1 is SGHVS and CDR2 FNYEAQ. CDR3 length equals 16 residues. The chain's CDR3 is CASSSPGRGVVDTQYF. The CDR3 nucleotides are TGTGCCAGCAGCTCCCCCGGGCGGGGGGTGGTGGATACGCAGTATTTT.

The chain employs TRBV19 and TRBJ1-5, with a weak D call TRBD1 (5 bases). Trimming pared 4 bases from V and 7 bases from J, leaving 11 bases between. This CDR3 is built from 13 residues. Germline V gives CDR1 LNHDA, CDR2 SQIVND (reference sequence). The CDR3 DNA follows: TGTGCCAGTAGTACAGGGTTACGGCAGCCCCAGCATTTT. This translates into CASSTGLRQPQHF. The full variable domain, with the rest looked up from reference TRBV19 and TRBJ1-5, is DGGITQSPKYLFRKEGQNVTLSCEQNLNHDAMYWYRQDPGQGLRLIYYSQIVNDFQKGDIAEGYSVSREKKESFPLTVTSAQKNPTAFYLCASSTGLRQPQHFGDGTRLSIL.